Shown below are 19 T cell receptor beta chains from a single sample sequenced in a study of OX40 agonist ivuxolimab in advanced cancers. Data came from immunoSEQ multiplex PCR; TCRdb stores just in-frame clones and leaves some out. The data show tens of thousands of clones, 85% seen once. The specimen comprised CD4+ or CD8+ T cells sorted from blood, sampled in a trial of the OX40 agonist ivuxolimab. These TCRs come from an adult with an advanced solid tumor such as melanoma, head and neck, liver or kidney cancer.

The chain carries TRBV11-3 and TRBJ2-5; D not resolved. The V end lost 1 base, the J end lost 2 bases, and 5 bases lay between the germline ends. The CDR3 sequence is 13 residues long. The germline V gene has CDR1 SGHNT and CDR2 YENEEA. The CDR3 DNA reads as TGTGCCAGCAGCTTAGGCATTCAAGAGACCCAGTACTTC. This translates into CASSLGIQETQYF.

This clone was observed once. This chain links TRBV7-9 with TRBJ2-5, with TRBD2 identical over 10 bases. Germline trimming cut 4 bases from V and 5 bases from J; bases unmatched to any gene: 7. CDR1 and CDR2 from the germline V gene are SEHNR and FQNEAQ (reference sequence). The CDR3 sequence is 15 residues long. The CDR3 loop is CASSSGTSELETQYF. The CDR3, as DNA: TGTGCCAGCAGCTCGGGGACTAGCGAGTTGGAGACCCAGTACTTC.

This clone was detected a few times. The V gene is TRBV18, the J gene TRBJ1-1; D remains ambiguous. Germline loops: CDR1 KGHSH, CDR2 LQKENI. The CDR3 covers 13 residues. Between the trimmed V and J ends, which lost 5 bases and 1 base, there was a span of 8 bases. CDR3 residues: CASSDSRNTEAFF. The CDR3 DNA reads as TGTGCCAGCTCAGACTCTAGGAACACTGAAGCTTTCTTT.

This clone was observed once. The chain uses TRBV6-1 and TRBJ2-2, with 9 nucleotides matching TRBD2. Germline V CDR1 and CDR2: MNHNS, SASEGT. Trimming at V came to 2 bases and at J to 1 base, leaving 8 bases not matched to a gene. This CDR3 has 18 residues. The CDR3 loop reads CASSENLAGPLNTGELFF. Written as DNA, the CDR3 is TGTGCCAGCAGTGAAAATCTAGCGGGACCTCTGAACACCGGGGAGCTGTTTTTT.

As DNA, the CDR3 is TGCGCCAGCAGCCAACGAATACAGGGATCCCCTGCAACTAATGAAAAACTGTTTTTT. Amino acid sequence: CASSQRIQGSPATNEKLFF. The V and J genes are TRBV4-1 and TRBJ1-4, with D perhaps TRBD1 (6 bases). Trimming pared 2 bases from V and 0 bases from J, leaving 19 bases between. The CDR3 spans 19 residues. Looked up from germline, CDR1 is MGHRA and CDR2 is YSYEKL.

The table lists this clone with a count of one. The V gene is TRBV2, the J gene TRBJ1-5; D is undetermined. The CDR3 contains 17 residues. Trimming pared 0 bases from V and 3 bases from J, leaving 15 bases between. Germline V gene sequence: CDR1 SNHLY, CDR2 FYNNEI. The CDR3 nucleotides are TGTGCCAGCAGTGAAGCGCTGTGGCAGACGATCAATCAGCCCCAGCATTTT. It specifies CASSEALWQTINQPQHF.

This clone was detected only once. The rearrangement uses TRBV10-3 and TRBJ1-1; D is possibly TRBD1 (6 bases). The CDR3 length is 14 residues. Germline lookup yields CDR1 ENHRY and CDR2 SYGVKD. V was clipped by 5 bases and J by 6 bases, with 16 bases between them. CDR3 nucleotides: TGTGCCATCAGTTCTAGGGGGTTGGACGCTGAAGCTTTCTTT. Amino acid sequence: CAISSRGLDAEAFF.

The rearrangement links TRBV6-1 to TRBJ1-2; no reliable D call. This CDR3 comprises 15 residues. Per the germline V gene, CDR1 is MNHNS and CDR2 is SASEGT. V was pared by 6 bases and J by 3 bases, with 17 bases between. The CDR3 DNA reads TGTGCCAGCAGCCCCACGCTCCCCCGGGACTATGGCTACACCTTC. This gives the protein CASSPTLPRDYGYTF.

The J gene is TRBJ1-5, the V gene TRBV19, with TRBD1 as a possible D gene (6 bases). V lost 6 bases and J lost 6, with 18 bases in between. The germline gives CDR1 LNHDA, CDR2 SQIVND (reference sequence). The CDR3 is 15 residues long. The CDR3 loop reads CASSLSGALGQPQHF. In DNA form, the CDR3 reads TGTGCCAGTAGCCTTTCGGGGGCTTTGGGTCAGCCCCAGCATTTT.

V usage is TRBV5-4 and J usage is TRBJ2-1; TRBD1 aligns across 9 bases. CDR1 and CDR2 (germline): SGHNT, YYREEE (reference sequence). This CDR3 has 16 amino acids. J lost 8 bases, V lost 4 bases, and 13 bases had no gene match. The CDR3 reads CASSPNPGQGKDEQFF. The CDR3 DNA follows: TGTGCCAGCAGCCCGAACCCGGGACAGGGTAAGGATGAGCAGTTCTTC.

The CDR3 nucleotides read TGTGCCAGCAGCCCCCAGGGGCGGGCTTACGAGCAGTACTTC. Protein: CASSPQGRAYEQYF. This chain joins TRBV9 and TRBJ2-7, with D possibly matching TRBD1 (6 bases). V lost 4 bases to trimming and J lost 4 bases, with 15 bases between them. CDR1 is SGDLS and CDR2 is YYNGEE in the germline V gene. The CDR3 is 14 amino acids.

The chain combines TRBV11-2 with TRBJ2-5; no firm D call. Germline CDR1 SGHAT, CDR2 FQNNGV. V was clipped by 5 bases and J by 0 bases, with 19 bases between them. This CDR3 is built from 17 residues. CDR3 sequence reads: CASSPRLGSQHQETQYF. The DNA for the CDR3 is TGTGCCAGCAGCCCTAGGCTGGGCAGCCAGCACCAAGAGACCCAGTACTTC.

The chain combines TRBV11-2 with TRBJ2-7; D possibly corresponds to TRBD2 (5 bases). The CDR3 is 15 residues long. CDR1 SGHAT and CDR2 FQNNGV come from the germline V gene. V lost 3 bases, J lost 2 bases, and 14 bases lay in between. CDR3 amino acids: CASSFSGPSTYEQYF. CDR3 sequence (DNA): TGTGCCAGCAGCTTTTCCGGGCCTAGCACCTACGAGCAGTACTTC. Variable domain in full (rest from reference TRBV11-2 and TRBJ2-7): EAGVAQSPRYKIIEKRQSVAFWCNPISGHATLYWYQQILGQGPKLLIQFQNNGVVDDSQLPKDRFSAERLKGVDSTLKIQPAKLEDSAVYLCASSFSGPSTYEQYFGPGTRLTVT.

The chain joins TRBV6-6 to TRBJ2-5; 8 bases are a match to TRBD2. Germline assignment: CDR1 MNHNY and CDR2 SVGAGI (reference sequence). V lost 6 bases, J lost 1 base, and 10 bases stayed unmatched. The CDR3 extends over 16 amino acids. CDR3 coding DNA: TGTGCCAGCAGCGACGCGGCGGGGGGAACCCAAGAGACCCAGTACTTC. This codes for CASSDAAGGTQETQYF.

The chain joins TRBV7-6 to TRBJ2-7, with TRBD2 identical over 9 bases. With 5 bases clipped from V and 4 bases from J, the junction kept 9 bases outside the gene matches. This CDR3 is 15 amino acids long. Germline loops: CDR1 SGHVS, CDR2 FNYEAQ. CDR3 nucleotides: TGTGCCAGCAGCCGCAATAGCGGGAGCGGGTACGAGCAGTACTTC. Encoded protein: CASSRNSGSGYEQYF. The full variable domain, completed using reference TRBV7-6 and TRBJ2-7, is GAGVSQSPRYKVTKRGQDVALRCDPISGHVSLYWYRQALGQGPEFLTYFNYEAQQDKSGLPNDRFSAERPEGSISTLTIQRTEQRDSAMYRCASSRNSGSGYEQYFGPGTRLTVT.

The genes are TRBV5-1 and TRBJ2-5; 9 positions match TRBD2. Trimming at V came to 1 base and at J to 5 bases, leaving 6 bases not matched to a gene. This CDR3 has 15 amino acids. Germline V lookup: CDR1 SGHRS, CDR2 YFSETQ. DNA of the CDR3: TGCGCCAGCAGCTTGAATCGCGGGGGGGCCGAGACCCAGTACTTC. It codes for CASSLNRGGAETQYF. Supplemented by reference TRBV5-1 and TRBJ2-5, the full variable domain reads KAGVTQTPRYLIKTRGQQVTLSCSPISGHRSVSWYQQTPGQGLQFLFEYFSETQRNKGNFPGRFSGRQFSNSRSEMNVSTLELGDSALYLCASSLNRGGAETQYFGPGTRLLVL.

The chain joins TRBV9 to TRBJ1-1; D might be TRBD1 (5 bases). The germline CDR1 and CDR2 sequences are SGDLS and YYNGEE. The CDR3 runs 13 residues. Trimming stripped 0 bases from V and 5 bases from J, with 8 bases between. DNA for the CDR3: TGTGCCAGCAGCGTAGAGGGGTGGACTGAAGCTTTCTTT. Amino acids: CASSVEGWTEAFF.

This chain joins TRBV7-9 and TRBJ2-7; D possibly corresponds to TRBD1 (6 bases). With 5 bases removed from V and 2 bases from J, the gap between germline ends came to 13 bases. The CDR3 contains 14 residues. CDR1 and CDR2 (germline): SEHNR, FQNEAQ (reference sequence). CDR3 loop: CASSTTGQAYEQYF. The CDR3 bases are TGTGCCAGCAGCACGACGGGACAAGCCTACGAGCAGTACTTC. Full variable domain (outside the CDR3, taken from reference TRBV7-9 and TRBJ2-7): DTGVSQNPRHKITKRGQNVTFRCDPISEHNRLYWYRQTLGQGPEFLTYFQNEAQLEKSRLLSDRFSAERPKGSFSTLEIQRTEQGDSAMYLCASSTTGQAYEQYFGPGTRLTVT.

The chain joins TRBV5-1 to TRBJ2-1; 9 bases are shared with TRBD1. The length of the CDR3 is 15 residues. Losses at the gene ends were 1 base for V and 7 bases for J; bases not matched to a gene: 6. Germline V lookup: CDR1 SGHRS, CDR2 YFSETQ. The CDR3: CASSLMTGGGNEQFF. The CDR3 DNA follows: TGCGCCAGCAGCTTGATGACAGGGGGTGGGAATGAGCAGTTCTTC. Together with reference TRBV5-1 and TRBJ2-1, the CDR3 gives the full variable domain: KAGVTQTPRYLIKTRGQQVTLSCSPISGHRSVSWYQQTPGQGLQFLFEYFSETQRNKGNFPGRFSGRQFSNSRSEMNVSTLELGDSALYLCASSLMTGGGNEQFFGPGTRLTVL.